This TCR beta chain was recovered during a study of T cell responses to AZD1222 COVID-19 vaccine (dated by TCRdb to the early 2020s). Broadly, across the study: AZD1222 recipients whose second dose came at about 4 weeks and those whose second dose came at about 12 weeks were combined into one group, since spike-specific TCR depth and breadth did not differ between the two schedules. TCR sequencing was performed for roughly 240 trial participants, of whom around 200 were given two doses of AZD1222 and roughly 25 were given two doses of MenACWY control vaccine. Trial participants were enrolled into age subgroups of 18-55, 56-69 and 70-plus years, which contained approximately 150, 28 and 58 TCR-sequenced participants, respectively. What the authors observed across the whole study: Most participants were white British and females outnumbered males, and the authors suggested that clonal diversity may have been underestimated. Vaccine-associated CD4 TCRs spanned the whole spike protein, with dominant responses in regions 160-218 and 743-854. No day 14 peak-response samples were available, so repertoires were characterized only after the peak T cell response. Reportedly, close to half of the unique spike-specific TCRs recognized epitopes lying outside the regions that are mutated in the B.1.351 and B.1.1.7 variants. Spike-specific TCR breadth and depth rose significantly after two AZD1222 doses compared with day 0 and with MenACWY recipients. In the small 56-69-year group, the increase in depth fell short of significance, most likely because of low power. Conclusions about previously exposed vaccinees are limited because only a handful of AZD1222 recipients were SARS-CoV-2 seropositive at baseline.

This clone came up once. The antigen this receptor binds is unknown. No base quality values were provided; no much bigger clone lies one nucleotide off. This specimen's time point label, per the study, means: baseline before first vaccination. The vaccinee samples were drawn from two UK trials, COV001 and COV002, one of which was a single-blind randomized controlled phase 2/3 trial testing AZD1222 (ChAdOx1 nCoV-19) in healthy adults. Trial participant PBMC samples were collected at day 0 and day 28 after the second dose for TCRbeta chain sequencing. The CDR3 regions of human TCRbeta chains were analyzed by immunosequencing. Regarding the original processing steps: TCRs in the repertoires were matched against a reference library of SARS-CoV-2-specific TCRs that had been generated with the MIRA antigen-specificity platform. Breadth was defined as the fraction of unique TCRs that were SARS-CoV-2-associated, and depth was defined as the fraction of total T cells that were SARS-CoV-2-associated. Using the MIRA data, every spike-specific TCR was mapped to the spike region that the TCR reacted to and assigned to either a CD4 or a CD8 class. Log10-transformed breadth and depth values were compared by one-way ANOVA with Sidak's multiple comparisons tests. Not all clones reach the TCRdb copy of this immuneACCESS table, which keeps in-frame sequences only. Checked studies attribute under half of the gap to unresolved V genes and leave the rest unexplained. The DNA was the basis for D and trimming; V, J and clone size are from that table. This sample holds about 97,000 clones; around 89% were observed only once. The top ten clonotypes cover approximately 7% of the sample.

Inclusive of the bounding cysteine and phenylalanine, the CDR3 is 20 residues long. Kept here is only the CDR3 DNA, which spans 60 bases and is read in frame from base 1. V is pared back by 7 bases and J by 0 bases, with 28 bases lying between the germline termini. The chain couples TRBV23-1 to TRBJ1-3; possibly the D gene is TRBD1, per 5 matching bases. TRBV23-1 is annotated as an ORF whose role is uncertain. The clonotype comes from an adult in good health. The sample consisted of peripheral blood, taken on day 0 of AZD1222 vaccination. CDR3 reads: CASNLIRGPPDYLSGNTIYF. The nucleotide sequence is TGCGCCAGCAACCTTATTAGGGGTCCCCCAGACTACCTCTCTGGAAACACCATATATTTT.